A single sample is the source of the 2 T cell receptor beta chains below, sequenced in a study of long-term antiretroviral therapy in people with HIV. Assay version v3.0 of immunoSEQ was used, and it was run at survey level. Profiling relied on immunoSEQ multiplex PCR, and the TCRdb table lists in-frame clones only, not all of them. Altogether 6,500 to 8,500 clones are present, around 74% being singletons, with the ten largest covering approximately 16%. The specimen comprised unsorted PBMCs, sampled about 0.9 years before starting antiretroviral therapy. These receptors came from a middle-aged man with HIV.

V gene TRBV5-4 combines with J gene TRBJ2-3, with 11 bases matching TRBD2. This CDR3 has 19 amino acids. Germline lookup yields CDR1 SGHNT and CDR2 YYREEE (reference sequence). Trimming took 3 bases from V and 2 from J; bases not matched to a gene: 14. The CDR3 sequence is CASSSRGTLAGGFTDTQYF. DNA for the CDR3: TGTGCCAGCAGCTCCCGTGGGACTCTAGCGGGGGGCTTCACAGATACGCAGTATTTT.

The chain is built from TRBV29-1 and TRBJ1-3; D is undetermined. The CDR3 runs to 12 residues. V gave up 5 bases and J gave up 6 bases, with 11 bases separating them. Germline V gene data show CDR1 as SQVTM and CDR2 as ANQGSEA. The CDR3 sequence: CSVRIGANTIYF. The CDR3, as DNA: TGCAGCGTTAGGATCGGAGCAAACACCATATATTTT.